What follows are 5 T cell receptor beta chains derived from one specimen sequenced in a study of preoperative IRX-2 immunotherapy in early breast cancer. The sample's treatment: preoperative locoregional IRX-2 cytokine immunotherapy. Sequencing was performed with immunoSEQ multiplex PCR; in TCRdb, only in-frame clones are kept and a portion is missing. The table lists tens of thousands of clones, around 90% of them singletons. Sampling was conducted from a patient treated with IRX-2 immunotherapy. The source is a human donor with breast cancer.

CDR3 loop: CASSLATGTQNTGELFF. In DNA, the CDR3 is TGTGCCAGCAGCTTAGCCACCGGGACTCAGAACACCGGGGAGCTGTTTTTT. V usage is TRBV7-9 and J usage is TRBJ2-2; a weak D match, TRBD2 (6 bases). Germline CDR1 is SEHNR and CDR2 is FQNEAQ (reference sequence). Trimming took 0 bases from V and 1 from J, leaving 12 bases between them. The CDR3 is 17 residues long.

This chain joins TRBV9 and TRBJ1-1; unclear D gene. The CDR3 runs 13 residues. Germline CDR1 and CDR2: SGDLS and YYNGEE. The ends were cut back, 0 bases at V and 4 bases at J, with 7 bases in the middle. CDR3: CASSVVEGTEAFF. CDR3 coding DNA: TGTGCCAGCAGCGTAGTCGAGGGCACTGAAGCTTTCTTT.

J is TRBJ2-1 and V is TRBV2; 9 bases line up with TRBD2. Germline loops: CDR1 SNHLY, CDR2 FYNNEI. The CDR3 is made up of 14 amino acids. V shed 0 bases and J 10 bases; nucleotides not matched to a gene: 4. This CDR3 reads CASSEARLAGEQFF. CDR3 coding DNA: TGTGCCAGCAGTGAAGCTCGTCTAGCGGGAGAGCAGTTCTTC.

This clone was recorded only once. The chain carries TRBV18 and TRBJ1-1; D is perhaps TRBD1 (5 bases). V lost 0 bases to trimming and J lost 7 bases, with 12 bases between them. CDR3 length: 14 amino acids. Germline loops: CDR1 KGHSH, CDR2 LQKENI. The CDR3 is CASSPPGGGGEAFF. The CDR3 coding sequence is TGTGCCAGCTCACCACCCGGTGGGGGAGGTGAAGCTTTCTTT.

This clone appeared a single time. This chain links TRBV4-3 with TRBJ1-4; no clear D gene. CDR1 and CDR2 from the germline V gene are LGHNA and YSLEER. This CDR3 spans 17 amino acids. Trimming removed 0 bases at V and 3 bases at J, with 14 bases between. The CDR3 DNA sequence: TGCGCCAGCAGCCAAGAAGGCAAGGGCAGCTCTAATGAAAAACTGTTTTTT. It translates to CASSQEGKGSSNEKLFF.